This entry lists 2 T cell receptor beta chains sequenced from one sample in a study of cytomegalovirus exposure and HLA in healthy donors. 13 Jbeta primers and 60 Vbeta primers were used for the PCR. The table came from immunoSEQ multiplex PCR; TCRdb's copy has only in-frame clones and leaves some out. The sample has roughly 110,000 clones, about 71% seen once. Sequenced: PBMCs. The receptors were sampled from a boy younger than 18 in good health and CMV-seronegative.

This chain uses TRBV30 with TRBJ1-4; D may be TRBD1 (5 bases). The germline gives CDR1 GTSNPN, CDR2 SVGIG (reference sequence). The CDR3 has 14 residues. V was clipped by 2 bases and J by 8 bases, with 15 bases between them. The CDR3 DNA follows: TGTGCCTGGAGTAAGACCCGAAGGGGAGAAAAACTGTTTTTT. This codes for CAWSKTRRGEKLFF.

The V and J genes are TRBV9 and TRBJ2-5; TRBD2 is a possible D gene (5 bases). V was shortened by 4 bases and J by 2 bases, with 15 bases between the two germline ends. Germline-derived CDR1 and CDR2 are SGDLS and YYNGEE. There are 15 residues in the CDR3. The CDR3 DNA follows: TGTGCCAGCAGCCCCACCAGCGGCCGACAAGAGACCCAGTACTTC. Its translation is CASSPTSGRQETQYF.